This T cell receptor (beta chain) was sequenced during a study of T-cell reconstitution after alpha-beta-depleted transplantation in children. Findings and limits, study-wide: Most T-cell counts and diversity one year after the transplant came from T cells that were newly produced.

Germline lookup yields CDR1 MNHNS and CDR2 SASEGT. The CDR3 length is 15 residues. V lost 10 bases and J 0 bases, leaving 19 bases between the germline ends. Unique molecular identifiers were built into the TCRbeta library. From the PCR reads, TCRdb called clonotypes with MiXCR, one entry per CDR3 protein. The table lists 330,000 or so distinct CDR3 sequences, around 7.3% of them singletons. This clonotype has at least ten counts. What it recognizes is unknown. The chain combines TRBV6-1 with TRBJ2-7; unclear D gene. This receptor was obtained from a female patient between 2 and 15 years old who had a stem cell transplant for Fanconi anemia, so the T cells may come from the graft donor. The input for sequencing was peripheral blood, taken 360 days after TCRalphabeta/CD19-depleted stem cell transplant. The CDR3 nucleotides read TGTGCCACCAAGCTCGGCCCCTATTCCTCCTACGAGCAGTACTTC. Protein sequence: CATKLGPYSSYEQYF.